What follows are 28 T cell receptor beta chains derived from one specimen sequenced in a study of identical twins. MiXCR was run by TCRdb on the 5' RACE reads, yielding one entry per CDR3 protein. The table includes hundreds of thousands of distinct CDR3 sequences, 9% to 15% detected once. These same records also appear under a second study, on yellow fever vaccine responses in identical twins.

The sequenced sample was CD8+ T cells sorted from blood. These receptors came from a woman between 18 and 30 years old in good health.

J is TRBJ1-1 and V is TRBV6-5, with D possibly being TRBD1 (5 bases). Germline loops: CDR1 MNHEY, CDR2 SVGAGI. This CDR3 comprises 14 residues. V shed 2 bases and J shed 2 bases, with 9 bases lying between them. The CDR3 protein is CASSYGQGNTEAFF. In DNA form, the CDR3 reads TGTGCCAGCAGTTACGGCCAGGGAAACACTGAAGCTTTCTTT.

This chain links TRBV28 with TRBJ2-7; possible D gene TRBD1, 7 bases. Trimming cost V 3 bases and J 0 bases, with 21 bases left between them. The CDR3 length is 18 residues. Germline CDR1 is MDHEN and CDR2 is SYDVKM. CDR3 nucleotides: TGTGCCAGCAGTTTGGGGACAGCCTCTAGCGTTGCCTCCTACGAGCAGTACTTC. Its translation: CASSLGTASSVASYEQYF.

This chain connects TRBV20-1 to TRBJ2-1; D might be TRBD1 (7 bases). The CDR3 consists of 15 residues. Between the trimmed V and J ends, which lost 4 bases and 9 bases, there was a span of 22 bases. Germline CDR1 and CDR2: DFQATT and SNEGSKA (reference sequence). The CDR3 DNA reads TGCAGTGCTATTACCCTCTGGGACTCAGGGGGTGAGCAGTTCTTC. Translated: CSAITLWDSGGEQFF.

The rearrangement links TRBV29-1 to TRBJ1-1; 7 nucleotides align to TRBD1. V lost 5 bases and J lost 6; bases outside the gene matches: 12. Germline V gene lookup returns CDR1 SQVTM and CDR2 ANQGSEA. The CDR3 runs to 14 residues. Here the CDR3 DNA reads TGCAGCGTTTTCAGGACAGGCGGTGGCTCTGAAGCTTTCTTT. This encodes CSVFRTGGGSEAFF.

In its sample, this clonotype was seen a few times. The rearrangement uses TRBV27 and TRBJ2-7; possible D gene TRBD1, 6 bases. This CDR3 is built from 16 residues. The ends were cut back, 2 bases at V and 5 bases at J, with 19 bases in the middle. Germline V lookup: CDR1 MNHEY, CDR2 SMNVEV (reference sequence). The CDR3 spells CASSLGASQGSNEQYF. The CDR3 DNA is TGTGCCAGCAGTTTAGGTGCGAGTCAGGGGTCAAACGAGCAGTACTTC.

This clonotype was counted between two and nine times. The chain combines TRBV5-8 with TRBJ2-1, with 7 bases matching TRBD2. CDR1 SGHTS and CDR2 YDEGEE come from the germline V gene. Germline trimming cut 7 bases from V and 5 bases from J; bases unmatched to any gene: 9. CDR3 length equals 14 residues. For the CDR3, the DNA is TGTGCCAGCCTCGGATTTGCGGGGGACAATGAGCAGTTCTTC. Its translation: CASLGFAGDNEQFF.

The chain is built from TRBV12-3 or TRBV12-4 and TRBJ1-2, with D unclear. The CDR3 length is 17 residues. Trimming cost V 6 bases and J 4 bases, with 24 bases left between them. CDR3 protein: CASRVKGSFIKSYGYTF. The CDR3, as DNA: TGTGCCAGCAGAGTTAAGGGATCATTTATCAAAAGCTATGGCTACACCTTC.

Only a few counts were recorded for this clonotype. V gene TRBV2 combines with J gene TRBJ2-7; D gene unclear. This CDR3 contains 12 residues. CDR1 SNHLY and CDR2 FYNNEI come from the germline V gene. The V and J ends lost 6 bases and 5 bases respectively, with 11 bases between them. As DNA, the CDR3 is TGTGCCAGCAGCTTTCCCTACGACGAGCAGTACTTC. This encodes CASSFPYDEQYF. The entire variable domain, with the rest obtained from reference TRBV2 and TRBJ2-7, is as follows: EPEVTQTPSHQVTQMGQEVILRCVPISNHLYFYWYRQILGQKVEFLVSFYNNEISEKSEIFDDQFSVERPDGSNFTLKIRSTKLEDSAMYFCASSFPYDEQYFGPGTRLTVT.

The V call is TRBV2, the J call TRBJ1-1, with TRBD1 as a possible D gene (5 bases). The CDR3 contains 16 residues. The germline CDR1 and CDR2 sequences are SNHLY and FYNNEI. Trimming removed 6 bases from V and 8 bases from J, with 25 bases in between. The CDR3 sequence: CASSSGGVGTGREAFF. CDR3 bases: TGTGCCAGCAGCTCTGGGGGAGTGGGCACCGGAAGGGAAGCTTTCTTT.

The CDR3 is CASSTPRPQSSYNEQFF. The CDR3 DNA reads as TGTGCCAGCAGCACCCCCAGGCCTCAGAGCTCCTACAATGAGCAGTTCTTC. The genes are TRBV7-9 and TRBJ2-1, with D uncertain. V lost 5 bases and J 0 bases, leaving 17 bases between the germline ends. The CDR3 covers 17 residues. The V gene's germline CDR1 is SEHNR and CDR2 FQNEAQ (reference sequence).

This clonotype came up once. J is TRBJ2-1 and V is TRBV7-9; the match to TRBD1 covers 8 bases. CDR1 and CDR2 from the germline V gene are SEHNR and FQNEAQ (reference sequence). V trimming: 3 bases; J trimming: 15 bases; junction bases outside the gene matches: 4. The length of the CDR3 is 11 residues. The CDR3, as DNA: TGTGCCAGCAGCTTTTCACAGGGGGTGTTCTTC. The encoded protein is CASSFSQGVFF.

The chain employs TRBV10-3 and TRBJ2-3; 11 bases line up with TRBD2. The J segment lost 0 bases and the V segment lost 0 bases, leaving 5 bases of the junction unmatched. The CDR3 is 18 residues long. Germline CDR1 ENHRY, CDR2 SYGVKD. CDR3 bases: TGTGCCATCAGTGAGTCGGGGACTAGCGGAACTAGCACAGATACGCAGTATTTT. This sequence encodes CAISESGTSGTSTDTQYF.

J is TRBJ2-7 and V is TRBV20-1; no definite D call. The CDR3 is 13 residues long. Germline lookup yields CDR1 DFQATT and CDR2 SNEGSKA (reference sequence). The germline V and J ends were trimmed by 0 bases and 4 bases, with 10 bases remaining between them. The CDR3: CSARDRAEYEQYF. The CDR3, as DNA: TGCAGTGCTAGAGATAGGGCTGAATACGAGCAGTACTTC.

The rearrangement links TRBV7-8 to TRBJ2-2; possibly TRBD1 for D (6 bases). Trimming took off 5 bases at V and 3 bases at J, with 13 bases between the two ends. The length of the CDR3 is 15 residues. CDR1 is SGHVS and CDR2 is FQNEAQ in the germline V gene. The CDR3 sequence: CASSPRRTDTGELFF. CDR3 DNA sequence: TGTGCCAGCAGCCCAAGAAGGACAGACACCGGGGAGCTGTTTTTT.

The genes are TRBV29-1 and TRBJ1-2, with 7 bases fitting TRBD1. V was clipped by 6 bases and J by 4 bases; unmatched bases: 11. The CDR3 runs to 14 residues. Germline V gene lookup returns CDR1 SQVTM and CDR2 ANQGSEA. The CDR3 spells CSVPGKGASYGYTF. CDR3 DNA sequence: TGCAGCGTCCCCGGAAAGGGGGCGAGCTATGGCTACACCTTC.

This chain joins TRBV4-1 and TRBJ2-3, with 7 bases that match TRBD2. Per the germline V gene, CDR1 is MGHRA and CDR2 is YSYEKL. Germline trimming cut 2 bases from V and 6 bases from J; bases unmatched to any gene: 8. The CDR3 sequence is 15 residues long. The CDR3 sequence is CASSQYVTSADTQYF. The CDR3 DNA reads TGCGCCAGCAGCCAATACGTAACTAGCGCGGATACGCAGTATTTT.

The chain couples TRBV20-1 to TRBJ2-2; TRBD2 aligns across 11 bases. CDR1 and CDR2 (germline): DFQATT, SNEGSKA (reference sequence). V lost 1 base to trimming and J lost 2 bases; unmatched junction nucleotides: 9. The CDR3 runs to 18 residues. In nucleotides, the CDR3 is TGCAGTGCTAGAGTTAGCGGGAGGGCCGAAGCAAACACCGGGGAGCTGTTTTTT. Amino acid sequence: CSARVSGRAEANTGELFF.

The chain joins TRBV4-1 to TRBJ2-1; 11 bases are a match to TRBD2. V dropped 0 bases and J dropped 8; count of bases not matched to a gene: 6. CDR1 MGHRA and CDR2 YSYEKL come from the germline V gene. The length of the CDR3 is 16 residues. The CDR3 loop is CASSQELAGARDEQFF. The CDR3 DNA reads as TGCGCCAGCAGCCAAGAACTAGCGGGGGCTAGGGATGAGCAGTTCTTC.

In this sample, this clonotype turned up a few times. The J gene is TRBJ2-1, the V gene TRBV6-4, with D perhaps matching TRBD2 (6 bases). Trimming stripped 3 bases from V and 9 bases from J, with 12 bases between. Germline CDR1 reads MRHNA; CDR2 reads SNTAGT. This CDR3 region has 13 residues. CDR3 DNA sequence: TGTGCCAGCAGTGAAGGGGACTCCGGTGAGCAGTTCTTC. It yields the protein CASSEGDSGEQFF.

V gene TRBV27 combines with J gene TRBJ2-3; 7 bases fit TRBD2. CDR3 length: 15 residues. J lost 0 bases, V lost 3 bases, and 3 bases had no gene match. The germline CDR1 and CDR2 sequences are MNHEY and SMNVEV (reference sequence). Here the CDR3 reads CASSFNGGSTDTQYF. In nucleotides, the CDR3 is TGTGCCAGCAGTTTTAACGGGGGGAGCACAGATACGCAGTATTTT.

The chain is built from TRBV7-8 and TRBJ2-1; perhaps TRBD1 as D (6 bases). V was trimmed by 2 bases and J by 6 bases, leaving 8 bases between them. This CDR3 contains 13 residues. Per germline, CDR1 SGHVS and CDR2 FQNEAQ. This chain's CDR3 is CASSLSGANEQFF. The CDR3 DNA reads TGTGCCAGCAGCTTATCAGGGGCCAATGAGCAGTTCTTC. Full variable domain (missing parts from reference TRBV7-8 and TRBJ2-1): GAGVSQSPRYKVAKRGQDVALRCDPISGHVSLFWYQQALGQGPEFLTYFQNEAQLDKSGLPSDRFFAERPEGSVSTLKIQRTQQEDSAVYLCASSLSGANEQFFGPGTRLTVL.

The rearrangement uses TRBV6-4 and TRBJ2-2; D gene uncertain. Germline V lookup: CDR1 MRHNA, CDR2 SNTAGT. V was trimmed by 5 bases and J by 6 bases, leaving 16 bases between them. There are 15 residues in the CDR3. The DNA of the CDR3 is TGTGCCAGCAGTCCTCGGCCAAGGCCCCCCGGGGAGCTGTTTTTT. Translating it yields CASSPRPRPPGELFF.

This clonotype appeared many times. CDR3 sequence reads: CATSREGAGAEQFF. The CDR3 DNA reads TGTGCCACCAGCAGAGAGGGAGCGGGAGCTGAGCAGTTCTTC. The V and J genes are TRBV15 and TRBJ2-1, with 8 nucleotides matching TRBD2. Trimming cost V 0 bases and J 9 bases; bases outside gene matches: 4. Per germline, CDR1 LNHNV and CDR2 YYDKDF (reference sequence). The CDR3 covers 14 residues. The full variable domain, completed using reference TRBV15 and TRBJ2-1, is DAMVIQNPRYQVTQFGKPVTLSCSQTLNHNVMYWYQQKSSQAPKLLFHYYDKDFNNEADTPDNFQSRRPNTSFCFLDIRSPGLGDTAMYLCATSREGAGAEQFFGPGTRLTVL.

The chain links TRBV11-2 to TRBJ2-3; TRBD2 agrees at 9 bases. Unmatched junction bases numbered 5, after V lost 1 base and J lost 6 bases. The length of the CDR3 is 15 residues. Per the germline V gene, CDR1 is SGHAT and CDR2 is FQNNGV. CDR3 sequence: CASSLVAGDWDTQYF. Here the CDR3 DNA reads TGTGCCAGCAGCTTAGTAGCGGGGGACTGGGATACGCAGTATTTT.

About this clonotype itself: A much larger clone is a single base away; this may be a read error. Written as DNA, the CDR3 is TGCAGTATACAGTTGAACACTGAAGCTTTCTTT. Protein product: CSIQLNTEAFF. V usage is TRBV20-1 and J usage is TRBJ1-1; D call uncertain. V lost 8 bases and J lost 0, with 7 bases in between. Germline-derived CDR1 and CDR2 are DFQATT and SNEGSKA (reference sequence). The CDR3 consists of 11 residues.

This clonotype came up a few times. The chain employs TRBV12-3 or TRBV12-4 and TRBJ1-1, with 10 nucleotides matching TRBD1. V trimming: 7 bases; J trimming: 1 base; junction bases outside the gene matches: 6. The CDR3 spans 15 residues. The CDR3 DNA sequence: TGTGCCAGCACTAATGGGGACAGGGGGAACACTGAAGCTTTCTTT. This codes for CASTNGDRGNTEAFF.

This clonotype was seen only a few times. The chain carries TRBV6-5 and TRBJ1-2; TRBD1 agrees at 11 bases. CDR1 is MNHEY, CDR2 SVGAGI, per germline. The CDR3 has 15 amino acids. V was clipped by 2 bases and J by 5 bases; unmatched bases: 4. CDR3 loop: CASSYTDRGRYGYTF. The CDR3 bases are TGTGCCAGCAGTTACACGGACAGGGGGCGTTATGGCTACACCTTC.

V is TRBV2 and J is TRBJ2-7, with 8 bases that match TRBD2. The V gene's germline CDR1 is SNHLY and CDR2 FYNNEI. The CDR3 covers 16 residues. J lost 0 bases, V lost 4 bases, and 8 bases had no gene match. The CDR3 DNA reads TGTGCCAGCAGTGGGGACTGGACTAGCAACTCCTACGAGCAGTACTTC. Protein product: CASSGDWTSNSYEQYF.